This T cell receptor (beta chain) was profiled in a study of metastatic and nonmetastatic thyroid tumors. Study details: It was across blood and tumor or nodule tissue from malignant and benign thyroid patients that repertoires were compared. Findings of the study overall: As reported, TCR beta diversity in blood and tumor was significantly higher in malignant thyroid tumors than in benign nodules.

Original processing notes: The authors used CDR3 differences across clinicopathological groups to build a distant-metastasis classifier for papillary thyroid cancer. TCRdb re-clonotyped the PCR reads via MiXCR. Here the V and J calls rest on TCRdb's processing, not on the authors' analysis. The data show approximately 15,000 clones, with roughly an eighth seen just once and about 16% held by the top ten. This CDR3 is 14 amino acids long. V was clipped by 2 bases and J by 4 bases; unmatched bases: 0. Germline CDR1 is MRHNA and CDR2 is SNTAGT. Every patient underwent thyroid surgery untreated. In regard to this clone: The antigen is unknown.

This sequence originates from a female donor with papillary thyroid cancer or a benign thyroid nodule (not recorded which). Some clones in this sample may be carry-over from other donors' samples. Sequencing was done on a sample of tumor tissue. The chain has TRBV6-4 and TRBJ1-1; 11 nucleotides match TRBD1. CDR3 nucleotide sequence: TGTGCCAGCAGTGACGGGACAGGGGGCACTGAAGCTTTCTTT. This encodes CASSDGTGGTEAFF.